The entry that follows covers one T cell receptor beta chain sequence. The sample belongs to a study of shared clonotypes between healthy human individuals. TCRdb's table, derived via immunoSEQ multiplex PCR, lists solely in-frame clones and lacks some. The table records roughly 1,100,000 clones, 70% to 80% of them present only once. Germline CDR1 SGHTS, CDR2 YDEGEE. The length of the CDR3 is 15 residues. V lost 0 bases to trimming and J lost 4 bases, with 11 bases between them. The TCR originated in a man aged 18 to 29 in good health. This chain connects TRBV5-8 to TRBJ1-3; no clear D gene. The specimen was memory CD4+ T cells sorted from blood. Subset of the sample: CD45RA-negative fraction. In DNA, the CDR3 is TGTGCCAGCAGCTTGGAGAAAAAGATCGGAAACACCATATATTTT. This encodes CASSLEKKIGNTIYF.